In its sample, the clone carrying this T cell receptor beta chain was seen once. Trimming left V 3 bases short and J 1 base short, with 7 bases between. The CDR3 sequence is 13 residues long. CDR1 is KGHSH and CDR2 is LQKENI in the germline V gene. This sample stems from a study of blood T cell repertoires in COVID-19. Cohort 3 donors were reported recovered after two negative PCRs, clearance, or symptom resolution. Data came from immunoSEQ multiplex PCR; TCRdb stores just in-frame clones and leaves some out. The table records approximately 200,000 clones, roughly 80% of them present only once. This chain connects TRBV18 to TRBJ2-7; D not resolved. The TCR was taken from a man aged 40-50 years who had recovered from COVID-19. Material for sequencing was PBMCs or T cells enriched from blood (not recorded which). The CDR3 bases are TGTGCCAGCTCACCTTTGCGGTCCTACGAGCAGTACTTC. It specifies CASSPLRSYEQYF.